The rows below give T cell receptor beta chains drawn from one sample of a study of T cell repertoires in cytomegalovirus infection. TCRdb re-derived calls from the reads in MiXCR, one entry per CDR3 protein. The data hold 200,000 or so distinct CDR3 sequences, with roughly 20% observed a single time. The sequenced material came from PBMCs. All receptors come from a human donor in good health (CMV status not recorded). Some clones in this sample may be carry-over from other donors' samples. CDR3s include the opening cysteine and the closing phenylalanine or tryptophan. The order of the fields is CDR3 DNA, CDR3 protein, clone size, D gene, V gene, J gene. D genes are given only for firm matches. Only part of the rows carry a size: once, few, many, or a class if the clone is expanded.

TGCAGCGTGGCCGGGACAGACAATCAGCCCCAGCATTTT	CSVAGTDNQPQHF	NA	TRBD1	TRBV29-1	TRBJ1-5
TGTGCCAGCAGCTTTACGTCCCCAGGAAACATTCAGTACTTC	CASSFTSPGNIQYF	once	NA	TRBV11-2	TRBJ2-4
TGTGCCAGCAGTACTAGCTCCTACGAGCAGTACTTC	CASSTSSYEQYF	many	NA	TRBV7-2	TRBJ2-7
TGTGCCAGCAGTTTAGTGCCGAGACAGAGCATCTCTGGGGCCAACGTCCTGACTTTC	CASSLVPRQSISGANVLTF	NA	NA	TRBV12-3/TRBV12-4	TRBJ2-6
TGTGCCAGCTCACCCGTGGGGACAGGGGTTTATCAGCCCCAGCATTTT	CASSPVGTGVYQPQHF	few	TRBD1	TRBV18	TRBJ1-5
TGCGCCAGCAGCCGGTCCCGGATGGGGGACCAAGAGACCCAGTACTTC	CASSRSRMGDQETQYF	few	NA	TRBV5-1	TRBJ2-5
TGCGCCAGCAGCCGCAGTGGGACGGAGAGGAACACTGAAGCTTTCTTT	CASSRSGTERNTEAFF	NA	NA	TRBV4-1	TRBJ1-1
TGCGCCAGCAGCTTGGACGGGCAGGGGCTCTACGAGCAGTACTTC	CASSLDGQGLYEQYF	many	NA	TRBV5-1	TRBJ2-7
TGTGCCAGCAGCTGGAGGACTAGCGGGAGCCACGAGCAGTACTTC	CASSWRTSGSHEQYF	few	TRBD2	TRBV5-4	TRBJ2-7
TGTGCCAGCAGCTTAGAGAGCGGAACCACAGATACGCAGTATTTT	CASSLESGTTDTQYF	NA	NA	TRBV11-2	TRBJ2-3
TGTGCCAGCAGCCAAGAGTTCAACGGACTAGGGGGCTACACCTTC	CASSQEFNGLGGYTF	NA	NA	TRBV14	TRBJ1-2
TGTGCCACGAGACGGGAGATCGACGGGGAGCTGTTTTTT	CATRREIDGELFF	many	NA	TRBV28	TRBJ2-2
TGCAGCGTTGGAGCCACCCAGGAGTACAGCACACGGTACAATGAGCAGTTCTTC	CSVGATQEYSTRYNEQFF	NA	NA	TRBV29-1	TRBJ2-1
TGTGCCAGCACCTTAATGGGCACTGAAGCTTTCTTT	CASTLMGTEAFF	NA	NA	TRBV12-3/TRBV12-4	TRBJ1-1
TGTGCCAGCAGTTCCCCGGGACTAGCGGGAGCCACCTACAATGAGCAGTTCTTC	CASSSPGLAGATYNEQFF	few	TRBD2	TRBV27	TRBJ2-1
TGTGCCATCAGTGGCGTCTCTGGGGCCAACGTCCTGACTTTC	CAISGVSGANVLTF	NA	NA	TRBV10-3	TRBJ2-6
TGTGCCAGCAGTTTAGGGGGCACCGGGGAGCTGTTTTTT	CASSLGGTGELFF	many	NA	TRBV12-3/TRBV12-4	TRBJ2-2
TGCAGCGTTGAAACGGGAACAGGGGGCGCCGGTTCACCCCTCCACTTT	CSVETGTGGAGSPLHF	NA	TRBD1	TRBV29-1	TRBJ1-6
TGTGCCAGCAGCTTCTCCGGGACAACAGCTTACAATGAGCAGTTCTTC	CASSFSGTTAYNEQFF	NA	NA	TRBV7-9	TRBJ2-1
TGTGCCAGCAGTTTAGACAGTAAGGCCCGCAGTGATGGCTACACCTTC	CASSLDSKARSDGYTF	many	NA	TRBV12-3/TRBV12-4	TRBJ1-2
TGTGCCAGCAGCCTTCGGACAGGGATGTCGAAGAATTCACCCCTCCACTTT	CASSLRTGMSKNSPLHF	many	TRBD1	TRBV7-8	TRBJ1-6
TGTGCCACCAGCAGAGTAGGGAGGGGAGCTTTCTTT	CATSRVGRGAFF	NA	NA	TRBV15	TRBJ1-1
TGTGCCATCAGGTCATCTCGGGGGGACCAAGAGACCCAGTACTTC	CAIRSSRGDQETQYF	few	TRBD2	TRBV10-3	TRBJ2-5
TGTGCCAGCAGTTCTGGACTAGCGGGCGCCTACGAGCAGTACTTC	CASSSGLAGAYEQYF	NA	TRBD2	TRBV28	TRBJ2-7
TGCGCCAGCAAAAGGCAGGGGGCTTTGAACACTGAAGCTTTCTTT	CASKRQGALNTEAFF	few	TRBD1	TRBV5-1	TRBJ1-1
TGTGCCACCAGCATCCTGGACAGCAAAGAGACCCAGTACTTC	CATSILDSKETQYF	NA	NA	TRBV15	TRBJ2-5
TGTGCCAGCAGTGACTCGCTAGGTGGAGAGCACGGGGGTACGCAGTATTTT	CASSDSLGGEHGGTQYF	few	NA	TRBV6-4	TRBJ2-3
TGTGCCAGCAGTGAAGCGTGGAACACTGAAGCTTTCTTT	CASSEAWNTEAFF	NA	NA	TRBV2	TRBJ1-1
TGTGCCAGTAGTAGTAATTCTGCGGAGACCCAGTACTTC	CASSSNSAETQYF	few	NA	TRBV19	TRBJ2-5
TGTGCCAGCAGTTTATCCCCCAACTCCTACGATCAGTACTTC	CASSLSPNSYDQYF	NA	NA	TRBV27	TRBJ2-7
TGTGCCAGCAGATTAGGGGAATACGGCTACACCTTC	CASRLGEYGYTF	once	NA	TRBV7-6	TRBJ1-2
TGTGCCAGCAGCTCCGGGACAGAGGGCAATCAGCCCCAGCATTTT	CASSSGTEGNQPQHF	few	TRBD1	TRBV28	TRBJ1-5
TGTGCCAGCAGTTTAAACCTCAGGGGACCAAACACTGAAGCTTTCTTT	CASSLNLRGPNTEAFF	many	NA	TRBV12-3/TRBV12-4	TRBJ1-1
TGTGCCAGCAGTTTAGCGGTGGGGTCCTATAATTCACCCCTCCACTTT	CASSLAVGSYNSPLHF	few	NA	TRBV12-3/TRBV12-4	TRBJ1-6
TGTGCCAGCAGTTACAGGGTTCTCGGCTATGGCTACACCTTC	CASSYRVLGYGYTF	many	NA	TRBV27	TRBJ1-2
TGTGCCAGCAGCACCGAGATAGGCGGGGGAGACAATGAGCAGTTCTTC	CASSTEIGGGDNEQFF	many	TRBD2	TRBV7-2	TRBJ2-1
TGTGCCAGCAGCCAAGAAGGTGCAAATCAGCCCCAGCATTTT	CASSQEGANQPQHF	few	NA	TRBV3-1	TRBJ1-5
TGTGCCAGCAGTCTTGGGGCTAGCGGGTACAATGAGCAGTTCTTC	CASSLGASGYNEQFF	NA	TRBD2	TRBV6-1	TRBJ2-1
TGTGCCATCACCGAGGAGGGGAATTCCGACTACAATGAGCAGTTCTTC	CAITEEGNSDYNEQFF	few	NA	TRBV10-3	TRBJ2-1
TGTGCCAGCAGTCGCCCCCCCGAGAACACTGAAGCTTTCTTT	CASSRPPENTEAFF	NA	NA	TRBV28	TRBJ1-1
TGTGCCAGCAGCCAGGGACTAGCGAGCCATGAGCAGTTCTTC	CASSQGLASHEQFF	few	TRBD2	TRBV12-3/TRBV12-4	TRBJ2-1